This passage covers 13 T cell receptor beta chains from one sample sequenced in a study of blood T cells in healthy people across ages. Alongside a J-beta primer mix, a sample-barcoded 5' primer served in a second PCR lasting about 7 to 12 cycles. TCRdb re-analysed the 5' RACE reads in MiXCR, keeping a single row per CDR3 protein. This sample has 1.5 million to 2 million distinct CDR3 sequences; 40% to 55% occur once, and the top ten carry less than 2.5%. Sequencing input: blood. The receptors originated from a woman aged 40 to 55 in good health.

This clonotype was detected a few times. The genes are TRBV10-3 and TRBJ1-6; the D gene is possibly TRBD1 (6 bases). CDR3 size: 14 residues. V was trimmed by 3 bases and J by 10 bases, leaving 13 bases between them. In germline, CDR1 is ENHRY, CDR2 SYGVKD. CDR3 DNA: TGTGCCATCAGTGAAGGCGGGGGCGGATCACCCCTCCACTTT. Translation: CAISEGGGGSPLHF.

This clonotype has a handful of counts. This chain connects TRBV12-3 or TRBV12-4 to TRBJ2-7; D not certain. This CDR3 has 12 residues. Trimming pared 3 bases from V and 5 bases from J, leaving 8 bases between. CDR3 loop: CASSFVSHEQYF. The CDR3 DNA reads TGTGCCAGCAGTTTCGTGTCGCACGAGCAGTACTTC.

The chain is built from TRBV7-2 and TRBJ2-7, with no clear D. The end of the DNA fits TRBJ2-4 better, so the J call may be wrong. The CDR3 totals 15 residues. From germline, CDR1 is SGHTA and CDR2 FQGNSA. The CDR3 coding sequence is TGTGCCAGCAGCTGCATCGAGATAGCCAAAAACATTCAGTACTTC. This codes for CASSCIEIAKNIQYF.

This clonotype was found once. The rearrangement uses TRBV7-9 and TRBJ2-6; the match to TRBD1 covers 10 bases. The CDR3 loop spans 17 amino acids. The germline gives CDR1 SEHNR, CDR2 FQNEAQ (reference sequence). The trim removed 5 bases at V and 2 bases at J, leaving 6 bases unmatched. In DNA, the CDR3 is TGTGCCAGCAGCCTGACAGGGGGCAACGCTGGGGCCAACGTCCTGACTTTC. This gives the protein CASSLTGGNAGANVLTF.

The rearrangement joins TRBV14 to TRBJ2-1, with 14 bases fitting TRBD2. Germline CDR1 SGHDN, CDR2 FVKESK. The CDR3 is made up of 17 amino acids. With V trimmed by 1 base and J by 3 bases, 2 bases remained unmatched. The DNA of the CDR3 is TGTGCCAGCAGCCAAGCGGGACTAGCGGGGGTCTACAATGAGCAGTTCTTC. Translated, it gives CASSQAGLAGVYNEQFF.

The chain uses TRBV4-3 and TRBJ2-1, with D unclear. Germline CDR1 LGHNA, CDR2 YSLEER. The ends were cut back, 2 bases at V and 3 bases at J, with 11 bases in the middle. The CDR3 is made up of 15 amino acids. The DNA for the CDR3 is TGCGCCAGCAGCCAAATCTGGGGAAGCTACAATGAGCAGTTCTTC. It codes for CASSQIWGSYNEQFF.

The chain joins TRBV9 to TRBJ2-1; 11 nucleotides align to TRBD2. Germline trimming cut 2 bases from V and 9 bases from J; bases unmatched to any gene: 7. There are 15 residues in the CDR3. Germline V gives CDR1 SGDLS, CDR2 YYNGEE. DNA for the CDR3: TGTGCCAGCAGCGTTAGCGGGGGGGCCTTCGGTGAGCAGTTCTTC. As protein: CASSVSGGAFGEQFF.

There are a few counts of this clonotype. The chain couples TRBV7-9 to TRBJ1-2; 10 nucleotides line up with TRBD1. This CDR3 has 16 amino acids. Losses at the gene ends were 1 base for V and 6 bases for J; bases not matched to a gene: 8. Germline lookup yields CDR1 SEHNR and CDR2 FQNEAQ (reference sequence). The CDR3 loop is CASSLVVGQGSNGYTF. The CDR3 coding sequence is TGTGCCAGCAGCTTAGTGGTGGGACAGGGGTCGAATGGCTACACCTTC.

The rearrangement uses TRBV7-2 and TRBJ1-2; D is uncertain. Germline CDR1 SGHTA, CDR2 FQGNSA. V was trimmed by 1 base and J by 7 bases, leaving 10 bases between them. The CDR3 sequence is 13 residues long. The DNA of the CDR3 is TGTGCCAGCAGCTTAGGTTTTGTAGGTGGCTACACCTTC. Its translation is CASSLGFVGGYTF. The full variable domain, in which reference TRBV7-2 and TRBJ1-2 provide the parts outside the CDR3, is GAGVSQSPSNKVTEKGKDVELRCDPISGHTALYWYRQSLGQGLEFLIYFQGNSAPDKSGLPSDRFSAERTGGSVSTLTIQRTQQEDSAVYLCASSLGFVGGYTFGSGTRLTVV.

CDR3 region: CATGQGSSTDTQYF. CDR3 DNA sequence: TGTGCCACAGGACAGGGGTCTAGCACAGATACGCAGTATTTT. The rearrangement uses TRBV18 and TRBJ2-3, with TRBD1 identical over 9 bases. V shed 10 bases and J 0 bases; nucleotides not matched to a gene: 5. Germline V gene lookup returns CDR1 KGHSH and CDR2 LQKENI. This CDR3 region has 14 residues.

As regards this clonotype: The junction differs from germline at one of its ends, possibly a read error. This chain joins TRBV20-1 and TRBJ1-4; 8 nucleotides align to TRBD1. This CDR3 is built from 16 residues. Germline CDR1 reads DFQATT; CDR2 reads SNEGSKA (reference sequence). The CDR3 nucleotides read TGCAGTGCTAGAGACCCGGACAGGGAATATAGAGAAAAGCTGTTTTTT. Translating it yields CSARDPDREYREKLFF.

In this sample, this clonotype turned up a few times. The J gene is TRBJ2-1, the V gene TRBV20-1; TRBD1 matches at 9 bases. Unmatched junction bases numbered 5, after V lost 6 bases and J lost 8 bases. This CDR3 region has 12 residues. Germline V gene lookup returns CDR1 DFQATT and CDR2 SNEGSKA (reference sequence). Here the CDR3 DNA reads TGCAGTGCGGACAGGGGAGATGATGAGCAGTTCTTC. Translating gives CSADRGDDEQFF.

Note on this clonotype: This may be a read error, as it is one base from a much larger clone. V and J are TRBV7-2 and TRBJ2-1; tentative D call: TRBD1 (5 bases). TRBJ2-7 explains the end of the DNA better; the J call may be wrong. This CDR3 has 14 amino acids. CDR1 and CDR2 (germline): SGHTA, FQGNSA. CDR3 amino acids: CASSHTGRANEQYF. The CDR3 bases are TGTGCCAGCAGCCATACGGGCAGGGCCAATGAGCAGTACTTC.